This T cell receptor (beta chain) was identified during a study of PD-1 blockade in classical Hodgkin lymphoma. Details on this clone: As yet, its antigen is unknown.

TCRdb keeps only in-frame clones here, not all; method: immunoSEQ multiplex PCR. The sample lists 20,000 or so clones, about 87% occurring once. The time point: cycle 4 day 1 (C4D1), after five to seven weeks of nivolumab. Exposure to brentuximab vedotin varied, and each patient had relapsed following autologous stem cell transplantation. CD8+ T cell isolation from thawed PBMCs was performed by magnetic negative selection. The patients, who had relapsed/refractory classical Hodgkin lymphoma, achieved best responses of complete response, partial response or progressive disease. Study results and caveats: In CD4+ cells, TCR diversity went up significantly by C4D1, but in CD8+ cells it did not.

The V gene's germline CDR1 is SNHLY and CDR2 FYNNEI. Deletions cut 8 bases from V and 2 bases from J, with 16 bases between. CDR3 length equals 15 residues. The chain carries TRBV2 and TRBJ2-1; D is unresolved. Material: CD8+ T cells from blood, obtained before the fourth cycle of nivolumab. This TCR derives from a human donor with classical Hodgkin lymphoma. The CDR3 is CASYTAVDTYNEQFF. The CDR3 DNA follows: TGTGCCAGCTATACCGCGGTCGACACCTACAATGAGCAGTTCTTC.